The clone carrying this T cell receptor (beta chain) has ten or more counts. The sample is drawn from a study of T cells in Graves' hyperthyroidism and ophthalmopathy. Trimming at V came to 5 bases and at J to 5 bases, leaving 9 bases not matched to a gene. This CDR3 spans 16 amino acids. The germline gives CDR1 SGHAT, CDR2 FQNNGV. Stable hyperthyroidism: no ophthalmopathy progression over 18 months of follow-up. What was amplified from RNA transcripts were TCR beta CDR3 regions. HTBI primers were the set used in a first-round RT-PCR of the TCR CDR3. TCRdb re-analysed the multiplex PCR reads in MiXCR, keeping a single row per CDR3 protein. The table has a few hundred thousand distinct CDR3 sequences, less than 20% seen once; the top ten hold 13% to 15%.

This chain connects TRBV11-2 to TRBJ2-1, with TRBD2 matching over 10 bases. Sequences were obtained from blood. The TCR comes from a woman under 30 with Graves' hyperthyroidism. The CDR3 bases are TGTGCCAGCAGCCGTCTCACTAGCGGGGAAGACAATGAGCAGTTCTTC. Translating it yields CASSRLTSGEDNEQFF.